The clone carrying this T cell receptor (beta chain) was seen only a few times. No antigen is known for it. The authors made TCR cDNA by 5'RACE template switching, adding a universal primer site and UMIs. TCRdb reanalysed the 5' RACE reads using MiXCR and keeps one entry per CDR3 protein. The top ten clones hold almost 40% of a sample with 120,000 or so distinct CDR3 sequences, approximately 9% of them seen once. This specimen comes from a study of T cells after yellow fever vaccination. In the study overall: Low-cell-number fractions underwent preparation using SMART-Seq v4 Ultra Low Input. Study-level findings and limits: Clonotypes shared by both compartments, CD4 and CD8, made up a small share.

Germline V lookup: CDR1 SGHTA, CDR2 FQGTGA. This CDR3 is built from 14 residues. With 1 base removed from V and 2 bases from J, the gap between germline ends came to 7 bases. The chain couples TRBV7-3 to TRBJ2-3; the D is unclear. The receptor was isolated from a man younger than 35 who received the YFV17D yellow fever vaccine. The sequenced sample was CD8+ T cells sorted from PBMCs, obtained on the day of the yellow fever booster vaccination. The CDR3, as DNA: TGTGCCAGCAGCTTAAGCCCAGACACAGATACGCAGTATTTT. It translates to CASSLSPDTDTQYF.